One sample yielded the 15 T cell receptor beta chains listed below, sequenced in a study of shared clonotypes between healthy human individuals. Using immunoSEQ multiplex PCR, the repertoire was profiled, and TCRdb retains in-frame clones only, with some absent. Of around 2.5 million clones listed, 80% to 95% are singletons. Sequencing was done on a sample of naive CD4+ T cells from PBMCs. Subset meaning: CD45RA+ positively selected. Receptor source: a man younger than 35 in good health. Some clones in this sample may be carry-over from other donors' samples.

The chain uses TRBV5-3 and TRBJ2-1, with TRBD2 identical over 8 bases. TRBV5-3 is classed as an ORF, of uncertain function. V was pared by 3 bases and J by 8 bases, with 7 bases of the junction left unmatched. The CDR3 has 14 amino acids. This CDR3 reads CARSSEWREDEQFF. In DNA form, the CDR3 reads TGTGCCAGAAGCTCAGAGTGGCGGGAGGATGAGCAGTTCTTC.

This chain links TRBV7-2 with TRBJ2-3; the match to TRBD2 covers 10 bases. Germline loops: CDR1 SGHTA, CDR2 FQGNSA. The ends lost 1 base at V and 1 base at J; junction bases unmatched: 8. CDR3 length equals 18 residues. The CDR3 loop reads CASSLGPSGRSGTDTQYF. CDR3 nucleotide sequence: TGTGCCAGCAGCTTAGGGCCTAGCGGGAGAAGCGGCACAGATACGCAGTATTTT.

The chain employs TRBV5-8 and TRBJ2-7; the match to TRBD2 covers 7 bases. The CDR3 spans 16 residues. The germline V gene has CDR1 SGHTS and CDR2 YDEGEE. The V segment lost 0 bases and the J segment 2 bases; nucleotides outside the gene matches: 8. The CDR3: CASSLEIRAGAYEQYF. The DNA of the CDR3 is TGTGCCAGCAGCTTGGAGATTCGGGCGGGAGCCTACGAGCAGTACTTC.

This chain uses TRBV28 with TRBJ1-5; D perhaps matches TRBD1 (6 bases). CDR3 length: 16 amino acids. V was cut by 5 bases and J by 6 bases, with 20 bases left in between. Germline V gene data show CDR1 as MDHEN and CDR2 as SYDVKM. The CDR3 here is CASSPTNEGGSQPQHF. The CDR3 coding sequence is TGTGCCAGCAGTCCTACAAATGAAGGGGGTAGTCAGCCCCAGCATTTT.

The rearrangement joins TRBV7-8 to TRBJ2-1; D is possibly TRBD1 (5 bases). Between the trimmed V and J ends, which lost 0 bases and 13 bases, there was a span of 10 bases. CDR1 is SGHVS and CDR2 is FQNEAQ in the germline V gene. The CDR3 length is 12 residues. CDR3 in amino acids: CASSLALGVQFF. DNA of the CDR3: TGTGCCAGCAGCTTAGCCTTAGGGGTCCAGTTCTTC.

This rearrangement joins TRBV5-1 to TRBJ2-7; 7 bases map to TRBD2. The junction had 12 bases not matched to a gene; V was cut back by 4 bases and J by 2 bases. Looked up from germline, CDR1 is SGHRS and CDR2 is YFSETQ. CDR3 length equals 16 residues. The CDR3, as DNA: TGCGCCAGCAGCCTGGGGGGGAGGGGCCGAGCCTACGAGCAGTACTTC. Its translation is CASSLGGRGRAYEQYF.

The J gene is TRBJ2-1, the V gene TRBV7-2; TRBD1 might be the D (5 bases). V lost 5 bases, J lost 0 bases, and 14 bases lay in between. The CDR3 has 16 residues. Germline CDR1 and CDR2: SGHTA and FQGNSA. This CDR3 is CASSRLGQRSYNEQFF. In DNA form, the CDR3 reads TGTGCCAGCAGCCGACTGGGGCAACGCTCCTACAATGAGCAGTTCTTC.

The CDR3 bases are TGTGCCAGCAGTTACTCGAGGACACTGTCGGGCACCATATATTTT. This translates into CASSYSRTLSGTIYF. The rearrangement links TRBV6-5 to TRBJ1-3, with D possibly TRBD1 on 5 matching bases. The CDR3 spans 15 residues. From germline, CDR1 is MNHEY and CDR2 SVGAGI. V lost 0 bases and J 9 bases, leaving 15 bases between the germline ends.

Details on this clone: The sample holds other DNA sequences that translate to the same CDR3. The gene calls are TRBV5-1 and TRBJ2-3, with D perhaps TRBD2 (5 bases). The V end was cut by 0 bases, the J end by 6 bases, with 11 bases between. Germline assignment: CDR1 SGHRS and CDR2 YFSETQ. The CDR3 totals 14 residues. For the CDR3, the DNA is TGCGCCAGCAGCTTGGTCGGGGAAGTGGATACGCAGTATTTT. Translated: CASSLVGEVDTQYF.

Notes on this clone: The same CDR3 arises from other DNA sequences in this sample as well. The chain recombines TRBV20-1 with TRBJ2-3; no reliable D call. CDR3 length equals 10 residues. Looked up from germline, CDR1 is DFQATT and CDR2 is SNEGSKA (reference sequence). The ends were cut back, 5 bases at V and 6 bases at J, with 6 bases in the middle. The DNA for the CDR3 is TGCAGTGCTCTTGGGGATACGCAGTATTTT. Its protein product is CSALGDTQYF.

A note on this clone: Relative to the germline gene, one junction end is altered; a read error may explain this. The identical CDR3 is also encoded by other nucleotide sequences in the sample. The chain uses TRBV28 and TRBJ1-1; perhaps TRBD1 as D (6 bases). The CDR3 is 13 residues long. The germline V gene encodes CDR1 MDHEN and CDR2 SYDVKM. Written as DNA, the CDR3 is TGTGCCAGCAGTTCCAGGGGCTTCACTGAAGCCTTCTTT. It yields the protein CASSSRGFTEAFF.

CDR3 sequence (DNA): TGCGCCAGCAGCTCCGGGCGGAGTGGGGGCGGGGAGCTGTTTTTT. It encodes CASSSGRSGGGELFF. V is TRBV5-1 and J is TRBJ2-2; possibly TRBD1 or TRBD2 for D (5 bases each). This CDR3 has 15 amino acids. CDR1 and CDR2 from the germline V gene are SGHRS and YFSETQ. The V end lost 3 bases, the J end lost 7 bases, and 16 bases lay between the germline ends. The variable domain in full, completed from reference TRBV5-1 and TRBJ2-2, reads KAGVTQTPRYLIKTRGQQVTLSCSPISGHRSVSWYQQTPGQGLQFLFEYFSETQRNKGNFPGRFSGRQFSNSRSEMNVSTLELGDSALYLCASSSGRSGGGELFFGEGSRLTVL.

The chain recombines TRBV28 with TRBJ1-2; a weak D match, TRBD1 (5 bases). V lost 7 bases to trimming and J lost 2 bases, with 8 bases between them. Looked up from germline, CDR1 is MDHEN and CDR2 is SYDVKM. The CDR3 extends over 12 amino acids. The CDR3 DNA reads TGTGCCAGCACGGGGGGGAACTATGGCTACACCTTC. Residues: CASTGGNYGYTF.

The chain couples TRBV11-2 to TRBJ2-1; 7 bases line up with TRBD1. CDR1 and CDR2 from the germline V gene are SGHAT and FQNNGV. V shed 5 bases and J 9 bases; nucleotides not matched to a gene: 16. The CDR3 extends over 16 amino acids. The CDR3 reads CASSGIRDSTRREQFF. Written as DNA, the CDR3 is TGTGCCAGCAGCGGAATCCGGGACAGTACTCGCCGTGAGCAGTTCTTC. The full variable domain, with the rest looked up from reference TRBV11-2 and TRBJ2-1, is EAGVAQSPRYKIIEKRQSVAFWCNPISGHATLYWYQQILGQGPKLLIQFQNNGVVDDSQLPKDRFSAERLKGVDSTLKIQPAKLEDSAVYLCASSGIRDSTRREQFFGPGTRLTVL.

The chain joins TRBV7-9 to TRBJ2-1; a weak D match, TRBD2 (6 bases). Germline-derived CDR1 and CDR2 are SEHNR and FQNEAQ (reference sequence). The V gene lost 2 bases and the J gene lost 8 bases, with 13 bases spanning the gap. This CDR3 contains 14 residues. In nucleotides, the CDR3 is TGTGCCAGCAGCTTATCGGGGGATTTGGATGAGCAGTTCTTC. Protein: CASSLSGDLDEQFF.